The 16 T cell receptor beta chains reported below all come from one sample, sequenced in a study of CD8 T cells in Susac syndrome (dated by TCRdb to between 2018 and 2020). The library was built by means of the immunoSEQ multiplex PCR assay. RNA was extracted using the RNeasy kit, and roughly 0.45 to 1 ug of the RNA was reverse transcribed with random hexamers. The raw public data were reprocessed by TCRdb itself: fastp quality trimming at Q25, MiXCR clonotype calling, in-frame beta chains only. One record per CDR3 amino acid sequence lists the most common genes and DNA. Present in this sample are approximately 87,000 distinct CDR3 sequences, approximately 96% of which were seen just once. The ten most abundant clones make up around 0.43% of the sample. Specimen: CD8+ T cells from PBMCs. All receptors derive from a human donor with Susac syndrome.

The CDR3 DNA reads TGCAGTGCTAGGGAAGAGACACTTAACACCGGGGAGCTGTTTTTT. This gives the protein CSAREETLNTGELFF. V usage is TRBV20-1 and J usage is TRBJ2-2; no clear D. Germline-derived CDR1 and CDR2 are DFQATT and SNEGSKA (reference sequence). The V and J ends lost 3 bases and 2 bases respectively, with 13 bases between them. CDR3 length: 15 residues.

This chain links TRBV20-1 with TRBJ1-6; TRBD1 is a possible D gene (6 bases). V lost 0 bases and J 7 bases, leaving 16 bases between the germline ends. This CDR3 is 16 amino acids long. From germline, CDR1 is DFQATT and CDR2 SNEGSKA (reference sequence). CDR3 DNA sequence: TGCAGTGCTAGAGATCGAGAGGGGGGGCTCAATTCACCCCTCCACTTT. Residues: CSARDREGGLNSPLHF.

J is TRBJ1-6 and V is TRBV29-1; perhaps TRBD1 as D (6 bases). The CDR3 runs 13 residues. Trimming shortened V by 5 bases and J by 5 bases, and 10 bases separated the two germline ends. CDR1 is SQVTM and CDR2 is ANQGSEA in the germline V gene. The CDR3 loop is CSVRDTDNSPLHF. The CDR3 DNA is TGCAGCGTTCGGGACACAGATAATTCACCCCTCCACTTT. The variable domain in full, with the rest retrieved from reference TRBV29-1 and TRBJ1-6, is SAVISQKPSRDICQRGTSLTIQCQVDSQVTMMFWYRQQPGQSLTLIATANQGSEATYESGFVIDKFPISRPNLTFSTLTVSNMSPEDSSIYLCSVRDTDNSPLHFGNGTRLTVT.

V gene TRBV30 combines with J gene TRBJ1-1, with TRBD1 as a possible D gene (6 bases). V lost 0 bases to trimming and J lost 8 bases, with 13 bases between them. CDR3 size: 13 residues. Looked up from germline, CDR1 is GTSNPN and CDR2 is SVGIG (reference sequence). DNA of the CDR3: TGTGCCTGGAGTGTACTGGGGGGCCCCGAAGCTTTCTTT. It is translated as CAWSVLGGPEAFF.

CDR3 region: CASSALPGFGYTF. The CDR3 coding sequence is TGTGCCAGCAGCGCCCTTCCGGGGTTTGGCTACACCTTC. This chain uses TRBV9 with TRBJ1-2, with no clear D. CDR1 and CDR2 (germline): SGDLS, YYNGEE. V was pared by 3 bases and J by 7 bases, with 13 bases between. CDR3 size: 13 residues.

The rearrangement links TRBV5-1 to TRBJ1-2; D not resolved. The CDR3 contains 16 residues. V was shortened by 5 bases and J by 2 bases, with 19 bases between the two germline ends. Per germline, CDR1 SGHRS and CDR2 YFSETQ. The CDR3 loop is CASRLSPHTENYGYTF. CDR3 in DNA: TGCGCCAGCAGATTATCCCCACACACGGAGAACTATGGCTACACCTTC.

The V gene is TRBV5-4, the J gene TRBJ2-1; the D gene could be TRBD1 or TRBD2 (5 bases each). Germline V gives CDR1 SGHNT, CDR2 YYREEE (reference sequence). The CDR3 sequence is 19 residues long. V shed 1 base and J shed 2 bases, with 22 bases lying between them. The CDR3 here is CASSLILGSWGFAYNEQFF. CDR3 in DNA: TGTGCCAGCAGCTTGATCCTAGGTTCTTGGGGGTTCGCCTACAATGAGCAGTTCTTC.

The chain combines TRBV12-3 or TRBV12-4 with TRBJ2-7, with no clear D. V dropped 3 bases and J dropped 4 bases, with 10 bases sitting between them. The CDR3 spans 13 residues. The DNA for the CDR3 is TGTGCCAGCAGTTTCCTAGGGTTGTACGAGCAGTACTTC. It is translated as CASSFLGLYEQYF.

The CDR3: CASSSFEQGAQAEAFF. The CDR3 DNA follows: TGTGCCAGCAGTTCCTTCGAACAGGGTGCTCAAGCTGAAGCTTTCTTT. The chain combines TRBV9 with TRBJ1-1, with D possibly TRBD1 on 6 matching bases. Trimming shortened V by 5 bases and J by 6 bases, and 23 bases separated the two germline ends. The germline V gene has CDR1 SGDLS and CDR2 YYNGEE. CDR3 length equals 16 residues.

The chain carries TRBV20-1 and TRBJ2-7; 11 nucleotides match TRBD2. Germline V gene sequence: CDR1 DFQATT, CDR2 SNEGSKA (reference sequence). The CDR3 extends over 13 amino acids. Trimming cost V 3 bases and J 2 bases; bases outside gene matches: 0. The chain's CDR3 is CSARTSGTYEQYF. The CDR3 DNA is TGCAGTGCTAGGACTAGCGGGACCTACGAGCAGTACTTC.

This sequence joins TRBV18 and TRBJ2-7, with a tentative D call TRBD1 (6 bases). V was clipped by 2 bases and J by 3 bases, with 14 bases between them. CDR3 length equals 15 residues. Germline lookup yields CDR1 KGHSH and CDR2 LQKENI. The CDR3 DNA sequence: TGTGCCAGCTCACCAGAGGGGGAATGGGGCTACGAGCAGTACTTC. Its translation: CASSPEGEWGYEQYF.

This rearrangement joins TRBV15 to TRBJ2-7; TRBD2 might be the D (5 bases). The germline V gene has CDR1 LNHNV and CDR2 YYDKDF (reference sequence). The V and J ends lost 3 bases and 2 bases respectively, with 11 bases between them. CDR3 size: 14 residues. The CDR3 DNA follows: TGTGCCACCAGCAGTGGGCTAGCCACCTACGAGCAGTACTTC. It codes for CATSSGLATYEQYF.

The gene calls are TRBV29-1 and TRBJ1-4; D unresolved. V was cut by 6 bases and J by 0 bases, with 8 bases left in between. CDR1 SQVTM and CDR2 ANQGSEA come from the germline V gene. The CDR3 is 13 amino acids. The CDR3 region has the DNA TGCAGCGTCGGGGATGCAACTAATGAAAAACTGTTTTTT. This codes for CSVGDATNEKLFF.

The V gene is TRBV2, the J gene TRBJ1-4, with a possible D match to TRBD1 (5 bases). This CDR3 spans 15 amino acids. V lost 2 bases and J lost 7, with 14 bases in between. From germline, CDR1 is SNHLY and CDR2 FYNNEI. The CDR3 DNA reads as TGTGCCAGCAGTGAAAGGGGTCAGGCCGCTGAAAAACTGTTTTTT. Its translation is CASSERGQAAEKLFF. The whole variable domain, remainder taken from reference TRBV2 and TRBJ1-4, is EPEVTQTPSHQVTQMGQEVILRCVPISNHLYFYWYRQILGQKVEFLVSFYNNEISEKSEIFDDQFSVERPDGSNFTLKIRSTKLEDSAMYFCASSERGQAAEKLFFGSGTQLSVL.

This clonotype was counted between two and nine times. The V call is TRBV29-1, the J call TRBJ2-7, with 7 bases matching TRBD2. This CDR3 has 18 residues. Per germline, CDR1 SQVTM and CDR2 ANQGSEA. The ends lost 4 bases at V and 2 bases at J; junction bases unmatched: 20. DNA of the CDR3: TGCAGCGTTGGGGGCGTGAGAGCGGGATCTCCACCCCCCTACGAGCAGTACTTC. It is translated as CSVGGVRAGSPPPYEQYF.

This clonotype has a single count. The J gene is TRBJ2-4, the V gene TRBV20-1; 8 nucleotides align to TRBD1. CDR3 length: 13 residues. V dropped 1 base and J dropped 8; count of bases not matched to a gene: 4. CDR1 DFQATT and CDR2 SNEGSKA come from the germline V gene (reference sequence). The CDR3 nucleotides are TGCAGTGCTAGAGTGACAGGGGCAGACATTCAGTACTTC. Protein: CSARVTGADIQYF.